This passage covers 22 T cell receptor beta chains from one sample sequenced in a study of technical replicates of blood from a handful of donors. The table came from immunoSEQ multiplex PCR; TCRdb's copy has only in-frame clones and leaves some out. The sample carries about 80,000 clones, more than 85% recorded once. Material for sequencing was T cells isolated from PBMCs. All receptors come from a human donor in good health.

This chain connects TRBV5-6 to TRBJ1-1; 7 nucleotides line up with TRBD1. CDR3 length: 16 amino acids. Trimming at V came to 5 bases and at J to 0 bases, leaving 10 bases not matched to a gene. Germline CDR1 and CDR2: SGHDT and YYEEEE. The chain's CDR3 is CASRTLAGGVNTEAFF. The DNA of the CDR3 is TGTGCCAGCAGAACCCTAGCAGGGGGTGTGAACACTGAAGCTTTCTTT.

The rearrangement links TRBV29-1 to TRBJ2-5; D gene ambiguous. This CDR3 is 15 amino acids long. Germline CDR1 and CDR2: SQVTM and ANQGSEA. V dropped 0 bases and J dropped 5 bases, with 16 bases sitting between them. The CDR3, as DNA: TGCAGCGTTGAAGATGTATCTAGTGTCGTCGAGACCCAGTACTTC. Encoded protein: CSVEDVSSVVETQYF.

The chain couples TRBV28 to TRBJ1-2, with D possibly matching TRBD1 (5 bases). With 6 bases removed from V and 4 bases from J, the gap between germline ends came to 18 bases. Germline V gives CDR1 MDHEN, CDR2 SYDVKM. There are 15 residues in the CDR3. The CDR3 coding sequence is TGTGCCAGCAGCCTACCTCCAGGACACGTCTATGGCTACACCTTC. Its translation is CASSLPPGHVYGYTF.

J is TRBJ1-5 and V is TRBV12-5; 9 bases match TRBD1. Germline CDR1 LGHNT, CDR2 FRNRAP. Trimming at V came to 1 base and at J to 0 bases, leaving 4 bases not matched to a gene. The CDR3 sequence is 17 residues long. The CDR3 sequence: CASGLDRGLNSNQPQHF. The CDR3 DNA follows: TGTGCTAGTGGTTTGGACAGGGGGCTAAATAGCAATCAGCCCCAGCATTTT.

V and J are TRBV5-4 and TRBJ2-7; D is unclear. With 4 bases removed from V and 5 bases from J, the gap between germline ends came to 7 bases. There are 11 residues in the CDR3. The germline gives CDR1 SGHNT, CDR2 YYREEE (reference sequence). CDR3 residues: CASSLLNEQYF. CDR3 sequence (DNA): TGTGCCAGCAGCCTACTAAACGAGCAGTACTTC.

The chain is built from TRBV4-3 and TRBJ2-4; 7 positions agree with TRBD1. The CDR3 extends over 17 amino acids. Looked up from germline, CDR1 is LGHNA and CDR2 is YSLEER. The V segment lost 0 bases and the J segment 7 bases; nucleotides outside the gene matches: 12. DNA of the CDR3: TGCGCCAGCAGCCAAGATGGGCTAGGGGGCGAGAGGAACATTCAGTACTTC. Translating gives CASSQDGLGGERNIQYF.

V usage is TRBV6-5 and J usage is TRBJ2-7; 12 positions agree with TRBD1. This CDR3 is built from 15 residues. V gave up 5 bases and J gave up 5 bases; unmatched junction bases: 7. Germline CDR1 and CDR2: MNHEY and SVGAGI. In DNA, the CDR3 is TGTGCCAGCAGTCCACCGGGACAGGGGGCCCACGAGCAGTACTTC. This gives the protein CASSPPGQGAHEQYF.

This clone was counted a single time. The V gene is TRBV27, the J gene TRBJ2-5; D is possibly TRBD2 (5 bases). The CDR3 has 13 amino acids. The germline V gene encodes CDR1 MNHEY and CDR2 SMNVEV (reference sequence). V shed 5 bases and J shed 5 bases, with 12 bases lying between them. CDR3 loop: CASSIIRGETQYF. The CDR3 DNA follows: TGTGCCAGCAGTATAATTAGAGGGGAGACCCAGTACTTC.

The J gene is TRBJ2-7, the V gene TRBV9; possible D gene TRBD2, 6 bases. The germline CDR1 and CDR2 sequences are SGDLS and YYNGEE. V was cut by 3 bases and J by 0 bases, with 10 bases left in between. The CDR3 extends over 14 amino acids. The CDR3 spells CASSADGSSYEQYF. In DNA form, the CDR3 reads TGTGCCAGCAGCGCGGACGGGAGCTCCTACGAGCAGTACTTC.

The gene calls are TRBV16 and TRBJ2-2; D not certain. Germline V CDR1 and CDR2: KGHSY, FQNENV. The V end lost 3 bases, the J end lost 6 bases, and 5 bases lay between the germline ends. This CDR3 has 12 residues. CDR3 DNA: TGTGCCAGCAGCCACTTCCCCGGGGAGCTGTTTTTT. Translation: CASSHFPGELFF.

This rearrangement joins TRBV19 to TRBJ2-7; 10 nucleotides agree with TRBD1. Per germline, CDR1 LNHDA and CDR2 SQIVND (reference sequence). Losses at the gene ends were 4 bases for V and 6 bases for J; bases not matched to a gene: 12. The CDR3 runs to 16 residues. CDR3 loop: CASSKTGGFGSLEQYF. DNA for the CDR3: TGTGCCAGTAGTAAGACAGGGGGCTTTGGAAGCCTCGAGCAGTACTTC.

The CDR3 sequence: CASSLESGANVLTF. CDR3 DNA: TGTGCCAGCAGTCTAGAATCTGGGGCCAACGTCCTGACTTTC. The chain combines TRBV6-4 with TRBJ2-6; D not resolved. The ends were cut back, 5 bases at V and 1 base at J, with 6 bases in the middle. The CDR3 extends over 14 amino acids. Germline values: CDR1 MRHNA, CDR2 SNTAGT.

V usage is TRBV6-5 and J usage is TRBJ1-2, with TRBD1 matching 7 bases. The trim removed 5 bases at V and 2 bases at J, leaving 2 bases unmatched. Germline values: CDR1 MNHEY, CDR2 SVGAGI. This CDR3 is 13 amino acids long. CDR3 DNA: TGTGCCAGCAGTACGGACAGGAACTATGGCTACACCTTC. Residues: CASSTDRNYGYTF.

This chain joins TRBV28 and TRBJ2-5; maybe TRBD1 (6 bases). The CDR3 sequence is 16 residues long. Germline-derived CDR1 and CDR2 are MDHEN and SYDVKM. V lost 7 bases and J lost 5, with 23 bases in between. The CDR3 region is CASTLRWGRGGETQYF. DNA for the CDR3: TGTGCCAGCACTCTTAGGTGGGGCAGGGGCGGGGAGACCCAGTACTTC.

This rearrangement joins TRBV2 to TRBJ2-5; TRBD2 might be the D (6 bases). The germline gives CDR1 SNHLY, CDR2 FYNNEI. The germline V and J ends were trimmed by 5 bases and 3 bases, with 10 bases remaining between them. The CDR3 totals 13 residues. CDR3 DNA: TGTGCCAGCAGTCGGGACTTAAAAGAGACCCAGTACTTC. Protein product: CASSRDLKETQYF.

The chain recombines TRBV12-5 with TRBJ2-3, with TRBD2 matching over 12 bases. V lost 1 base and J lost 4; bases outside the gene matches: 0. The CDR3 spans 15 residues. CDR1 and CDR2 from the germline V gene are LGHNT and FRNRAP. The CDR3 spells CASGLGLAGADTQYF. The CDR3 coding sequence is TGTGCTAGTGGTTTGGGACTAGCGGGAGCAGATACGCAGTATTTT.

The chain carries TRBV19 and TRBJ2-3, with 11 bases aligning to TRBD2. Germline CDR1 is LNHDA and CDR2 is SQIVND (reference sequence). There are 15 residues in the CDR3. Trimming cost V 5 bases and J 2 bases; bases outside gene matches: 3. In nucleotides, the CDR3 is TGTGCCAGTAGTCGGACTAGCGGGTACACAGATACGCAGTATTTT. It specifies CASSRTSGYTDTQYF. The full variable domain, completed using reference TRBV19 and TRBJ2-3, is DGGITQSPKYLFRKEGQNVTLSCEQNLNHDAMYWYRQDPGQGLRLIYYSQIVNDFQKGDIAEGYSVSREKKESFPLTVTSAQKNPTAFYLCASSRTSGYTDTQYFGPGTRLTVL.

This sequence joins TRBV28 and TRBJ1-1, with 7 bases identical to TRBD1. Germline CDR1 is MDHEN and CDR2 is SYDVKM. The CDR3 length is 13 residues. V trimming: 5 bases; J trimming: 10 bases; junction bases outside the gene matches: 10. The CDR3 DNA follows: TGTGCCAGCAGTGCACAAGACAGGGTGGGAGCTTTCTTT. Translation: CASSAQDRVGAFF.

The chain employs TRBV5-1 and TRBJ2-5, with D hard to call. CDR3 size: 14 residues. Germline V gives CDR1 SGHRS, CDR2 YFSETQ. The V end lost 2 bases, the J end lost 0 bases, and 8 bases lay between the germline ends. CDR3 sequence reads: CASSLTVYQETQYF. CDR3 coding DNA: TGCGCCAGCAGCTTAACAGTGTACCAAGAGACCCAGTACTTC.

V gene TRBV5-1 combines with J gene TRBJ2-7; maybe TRBD1 (6 bases). Germline V gene lookup returns CDR1 SGHRS and CDR2 YFSETQ. The CDR3 length is 13 residues. Trimming took 0 bases from V and 3 from J, leaving 7 bases between them. DNA of the CDR3: TGCGCCAGCAGCTTGGGGACAGTCTACGAGCAGTACTTC. Amino acid sequence: CASSLGTVYEQYF.

V gene TRBV4-3 combines with J gene TRBJ2-1; possible D gene TRBD2, 5 bases. CDR3 length: 14 amino acids. The germline V gene encodes CDR1 LGHNA and CDR2 YSLEER. Trimming pared 0 bases from V and 8 bases from J, leaving 11 bases between. The chain's CDR3 is CASSQDQRLDEQFF. The CDR3 DNA reads as TGCGCCAGCAGCCAAGATCAGCGGCTCGATGAGCAGTTCTTC.

The chain carries TRBV7-2 and TRBJ1-5, with TRBD1 matching over 7 bases. The germline V gene has CDR1 SGHTA and CDR2 FQGNSA. The CDR3 has 15 amino acids. J was trimmed by 4 bases and V by 4 bases; bases with no gene match: 7. The CDR3 is CASSSDRALNQPQHF. The CDR3 nucleotides are TGTGCCAGCAGCTCAGACAGGGCCCTTAATCAGCCCCAGCATTTT.